The 14 T cell receptor beta chains presented below share a single source sample, sequenced in a study of T cell responses to AZD1222 COVID-19 vaccine. The method was immunoSEQ multiplex PCR; TCRdb's version includes in-frame clones alone and lacks a portion of them. The sample lists approximately 100,000 clones; around 90% were seen once. The sequenced sample was peripheral blood, obtained on day 0 of AZD1222 vaccination. These receptors came from an adult in good health.

The genes are TRBV7-2 and TRBJ2-5, with 8 bases lining up with TRBD2. Germline CDR1 and CDR2: SGHTA and FQGNSA. Unmatched junction bases numbered 5, after V lost 3 bases and J lost 2 bases. The CDR3 runs to 15 residues. In DNA form, the CDR3 reads TGTGCCAGCAGCTTCGGCGGGGGGCCACAAGAGACCCAGTACTTC. Protein sequence: CASSFGGGPQETQYF.

The chain links TRBV6-4 to TRBJ1-1; D remains unclear. Trimming took 3 bases from V and 0 from J, leaving 5 bases between them. The CDR3 contains 13 residues. Germline V gene lookup returns CDR1 MRHNA and CDR2 SNTAGT. CDR3 region: CASSEMVNTEAFF. The CDR3 DNA sequence: TGTGCCAGCAGTGAGATGGTGAACACTGAAGCTTTCTTT.

This chain uses TRBV2 with TRBJ2-2, with TRBD1 as a possible D gene (6 bases). CDR1 SNHLY and CDR2 FYNNEI come from the germline V gene. This CDR3 is 12 amino acids long. Trimming cost V 6 bases and J 6 bases, with 8 bases left between them. CDR3 loop: CASRSGAGELFF. The DNA for the CDR3 is TGTGCCAGCAGATCAGGGGCCGGGGAGCTGTTTTTT.

The chain is built from TRBV12-5 and TRBJ1-1, with unresolved D. Germline CDR1 reads LGHNT; CDR2 reads FRNRAP. The CDR3 is made up of 13 amino acids. V was pared by 0 bases and J by 3 bases, with 5 bases between. The CDR3 spells CASGLVLDTEAFF. DNA for the CDR3: TGTGCTAGTGGTTTGGTACTGGACACTGAAGCTTTCTTT.

V is TRBV5-4 and J is TRBJ2-2, with a weak D call TRBD1 (6 bases). Trimming removed 3 bases from V and 1 base from J, with 10 bases in between. The CDR3 contains 15 residues. Germline V gene data show CDR1 as SGHNT and CDR2 as YYREEE (reference sequence). This CDR3 is CASSSDRQNTGELFF. In nucleotides, the CDR3 is TGTGCCAGCAGCTCTGACAGGCAGAACACCGGGGAGCTGTTTTTT.

The rearrangement links TRBV28 to TRBJ1-1; D perhaps matches TRBD1 (5 bases). Germline-derived CDR1 and CDR2 are MDHEN and SYDVKM. V lost 8 bases and J 7 bases, leaving 17 bases between the germline ends. The CDR3 has 13 amino acids. The CDR3 DNA follows: TGTGCCAGCTACTCCCGCAGGGATATTGAAGCTTTCTTT. Amino acid sequence: CASYSRRDIEAFF.

With respect to this clone: Compared with germline, one end of the junction differs, possibly owing to a read error. This sequence joins TRBV6-1 and TRBJ2-6; D remains unclear. From germline, CDR1 is MNHNS and CDR2 SASEGT. The CDR3 is made up of 15 amino acids. Here the CDR3 DNA reads TGTGCCAGCCGTGATGGGTCTTCTGGGGCCAACGTCCTGACTTTC. This codes for CASRDGSSGANVLTF.

This clone was observed a few times. The chain carries TRBV9 and TRBJ2-3, with 13 bases aligning to TRBD2. V was pared by 3 bases and J by 5 bases, with 9 bases of the junction left unmatched. There are 17 residues in the CDR3. Germline V gene data show CDR1 as SGDLS and CDR2 as YYNGEE. The DNA for the CDR3 is TGTGCCAGCAGCGCATCCGGGACTAGCGGGGCGGGAGATACGCAGTATTTT. Translation gives CASSASGTSGAGDTQYF.

In regard to this clone: The junction differs from germline at one of its ends, possibly a read error. V usage is TRBV4-1 and J usage is TRBJ1-2; 9 nucleotides agree with TRBD1. The CDR3 loop spans 15 amino acids. CDR1 and CDR2 (germline): MGHRA, YSYEKL. CDR3 DNA: TGCGCCAGCAGCCAAGATCCGGGGACAGGGTTTTTAAATGCGTTC. This encodes CASSQDPGTGFLNAF.

CDR3 region: CASSTGQSSLHF. Written as DNA, the CDR3 is TGTGCCAGTAGTACGGGCCAGTCGTCCCTCCACTTT. The rearrangement uses TRBV19 and TRBJ1-6; D gene unclear. Per germline, CDR1 LNHDA and CDR2 SQIVND (reference sequence). The CDR3 contains 12 residues. The germline V and J ends were trimmed by 4 bases and 14 bases, with 12 bases remaining between them.

The chain employs TRBV7-9 and TRBJ2-3, with D possibly being TRBD2 (5 bases). V dropped 1 base and J dropped 4 bases, with 9 bases sitting between them. The CDR3 contains 14 residues. Germline loops: CDR1 SEHNR, CDR2 FQNEAQ (reference sequence). The DNA of the CDR3 is TGTGCCAGCAGCTTAGTAAATAGCGCAGATACGCAGTATTTT. Translated: CASSLVNSADTQYF.

This clone was counted once. The rearrangement uses TRBV11-3 and TRBJ2-2; TRBD1 aligns across 12 bases. The germline gives CDR1 SGHNT, CDR2 YENEEA. V trimming: 5 bases; J trimming: 7 bases; junction bases outside the gene matches: 5. The CDR3 extends over 15 amino acids. The CDR3 region has the DNA TGTGCCAGCAGCCAGGGACAGGGGGCGGTCGGGGAGCTGTTTTTT. As protein: CASSQGQGAVGELFF.

This clone was recorded only once. This chain uses TRBV5-1 with TRBJ2-3; D gene ambiguous. Germline V gene lookup returns CDR1 SGHRS and CDR2 YFSETQ. Trimming pared 3 bases from V and 4 bases from J, leaving 9 bases between. The CDR3 spans 13 residues. Here the CDR3 DNA reads TGCGCCAGCAGCTCCTACAGTCCAGATACGCAGTATTTT. Its translation is CASSSYSPDTQYF.

This clone appeared a single time. The gene calls are TRBV6-5 and TRBJ1-3; the D gene is possibly TRBD1 (5 bases). Germline-derived CDR1 and CDR2 are MNHEY and SVGAGI. The CDR3 length is 15 residues. The V end was cut by 7 bases, the J end by 4 bases, with 17 bases between. This CDR3 is CASTTGRGGGNTIYF. For the CDR3, the DNA is TGTGCCAGCACCACGGGGAGGGGAGGAGGAAACACCATATATTTT.